These T cell receptor beta chains were read from a single sample in a study of STAT5B mutations in CD4+ large granular lymphocyte leukemia. Measured with immunoSEQ multiplex PCR; TCRdb has only the in-frame clones, and not every one. The repertoire includes roughly 36,000 clones, around 89% of them detected once, and more than 0.95% sits in the top ten. The material sequenced was CD4+ T cells from blood buffy coats. The receptors originated from a human donor in good health. The CDR3 runs from the conserved cysteine through the conserved F or W. D genes are given only for firm matches. Some rows mark clone size as missing; the rest say once, few, many or name a class of expanded clone.

J,size,D,V,CDR3,DNA
TRBJ2-6,.,.,TRBV15,CATSRDSLGSPGANVLTF,TGTGCCACCAGCAGAGATTCTTTGGGGAGCCCTGGGGCCAACGTCCTGACTTTC
TRBJ1-1,once,TRBD1,TRBV2,CASRYRTGGVNTEAFF,TGTGCCAGCAGGTACAGGACAGGGGGCGTGAACACTGAAGCTTTCTTT
TRBJ1-5,.,.,TRBV21-1,CASSTHRVGHPQHF,TGTGCCAGCAGCACCCACAGGGTAGGGCACCCCCAGCATTTT
TRBJ1-2,few,.,TRBV7-2,CASSLGTYGYTF,TGTGCCAGCAGCTTAGGGACCTATGGCTACACCTTC
TRBJ2-6,.,.,TRBV2,CASRSVVLLSGANVLTF,TGTGCCAGCAGAAGCGTTGTCCTCCTCTCTGGGGCCAACGTCCTGACTTTC
TRBJ1-3,.,.,TRBV7-8,CASSLRGAGNTIYF,TGTGCCAGCAGCTTGAGGGGGGCTGGAAACACCATATATTTT
TRBJ1-3,.,.,TRBV11-2,CASSSGVVGNTIYF,TGTGCCAGCAGCTCAGGGGTGGTTGGAAACACCATATATTTT
TRBJ2-3,once,.,TRBV5-4,CASSSIRGSTDTQYF,TGTGCCAGCAGCTCGATACGGGGCAGCACAGATACGCAGTATTTT
TRBJ1-5,.,.,TRBV9,CASSATGTNQPQHF,TGTGCCAGCAGCGCAACGGGGACCAATCAGCCCCAGCATTTT
TRBJ1-3,.,.,TRBV9,CASSVELSRWGSGNTIYF,TGTGCCAGCAGCGTAGAACTTTCGCGTTGGGGATCTGGAAACACCATATATTTT
TRBJ2-7,.,.,TRBV4-1,CASSQAPGQGKYEQYF,TGCGCCAGCAGCCAAGCCCCTGGCCAGGGGAAGTACGAGCAGTACTTC
TRBJ1-2,once,.,TRBV29-1,CSAQGFGYTF,TGCAGCGCCCAGGGTTTTGGCTACACCTTC
TRBJ1-5,.,TRBD1,TRBV5-1,CASSVGQGNQPQHF,TGCGCCAGCAGCGTAGGACAGGGCAATCAGCCCCAGCATTTT
TRBJ2-7,.,.,TRBV6-5,CASSAFYEQYF,TGTGCCAGCAGTGCTTTCTACGAGCAGTACTTC
TRBJ1-5,.,.,TRBV10-3,CATRGGIYSNQPQHF,TGTGCCACTAGGGGAGGGATATATAGCAATCAGCCCCAGCATTTT
TRBJ1-2,.,.,TRBV7-8,CASSPEVGRDYGYTF,TGTGCCAGCAGCCCGGAAGTTGGACGGGACTATGGCTACACCTTC
TRBJ2-1,.,.,TRBV10-1,CASSESPIPSYNEQFF,TGCGCCAGCAGTGAGTCCCCAATCCCCTCCTACAATGAGCAGTTCTTC
TRBJ1-5,.,.,TRBV6-1,CASSQGYQPQHF,TGTGCCAGCAGTCAGGGATATCAGCCCCAGCATTTT
TRBJ2-3,.,TRBD2,TRBV30,CAWTPGGGSTDTQYF,TGTGCCTGGACCCCGGGGGGGGGTAGCACAGATACGCAGTATTTT
TRBJ1-1,.,.,TRBV7-8,CASSLRGANTEAFF,TGTGCCAGCAGCTTACGGGGGGCGAACACTGAAGCTTTCTTT
TRBJ2-4,.,TRBD2,TRBV29-1,CSGRSGVAGNIQYF,TGCAGCGGAAGGTCTGGTGTAGCGGGAAACATTCAGTACTTC
TRBJ2-5,.,TRBD2,TRBV2,CASSDPSGEYLNQETQYF,TGTGCCAGCAGTGACCCTAGCGGGGAGTATCTCAACCAAGAGACCCAGTACTTC
TRBJ2-7,.,.,TRBV9,CASSVGGASSYEQYF,TGTGCCAGCAGCGTAGGGGGCGCGAGCTCCTACGAGCAGTACTTC
TRBJ2-7,few,.,TRBV2,CASGGNSGEQYF,TGTGCCAGCGGAGGGAATTCGGGGGAGCAGTACTTC
TRBJ2-2,.,.,TRBV5-6,CASGVRTGELFF,TGTGCCAGCGGGGTCAGGACCGGGGAGCTGTTTTTT
TRBJ1-2,.,.,TRBV7-9,CASSSRDLRHTF,TGTGCCAGCAGCTCCCGGGACCTCAGGCACACCTTC